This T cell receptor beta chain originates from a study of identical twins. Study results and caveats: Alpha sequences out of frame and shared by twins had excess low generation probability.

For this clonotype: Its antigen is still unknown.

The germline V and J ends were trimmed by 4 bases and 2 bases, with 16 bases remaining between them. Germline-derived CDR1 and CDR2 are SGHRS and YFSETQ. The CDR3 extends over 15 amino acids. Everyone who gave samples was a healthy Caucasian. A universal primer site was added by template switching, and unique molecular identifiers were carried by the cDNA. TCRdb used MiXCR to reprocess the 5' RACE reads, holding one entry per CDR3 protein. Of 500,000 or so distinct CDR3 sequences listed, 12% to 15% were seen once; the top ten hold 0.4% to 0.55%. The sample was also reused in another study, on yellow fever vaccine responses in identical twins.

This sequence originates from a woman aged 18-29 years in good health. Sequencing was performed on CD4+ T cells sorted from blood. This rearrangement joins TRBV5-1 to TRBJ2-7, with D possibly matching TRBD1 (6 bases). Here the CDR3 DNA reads TGCGCCAGCAGCCGGGCAGGACAGAATACCTACGAGCAGTACTTC. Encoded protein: CASSRAGQNTYEQYF.